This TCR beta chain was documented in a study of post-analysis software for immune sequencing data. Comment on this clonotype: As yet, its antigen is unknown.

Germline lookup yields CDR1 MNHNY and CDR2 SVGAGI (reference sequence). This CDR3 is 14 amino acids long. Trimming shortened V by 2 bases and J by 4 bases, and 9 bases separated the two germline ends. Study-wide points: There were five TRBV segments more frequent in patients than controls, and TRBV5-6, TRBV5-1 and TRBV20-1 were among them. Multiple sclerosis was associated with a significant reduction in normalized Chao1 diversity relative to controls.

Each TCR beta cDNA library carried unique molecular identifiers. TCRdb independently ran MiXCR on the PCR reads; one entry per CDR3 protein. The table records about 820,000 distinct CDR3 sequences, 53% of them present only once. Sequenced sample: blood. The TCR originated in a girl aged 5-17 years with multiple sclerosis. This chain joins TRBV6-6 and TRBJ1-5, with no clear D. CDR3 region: CASSYMNENQPQHF. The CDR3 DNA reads TGTGCCAGCAGTTACATGAATGAGAATCAGCCCCAGCATTTT.